Presented here are 15 T cell receptor beta chains from one specimen sequenced in a study of long-term antiretroviral therapy in people with HIV (dated by TCRdb to between 2021 and 2024). Sequencing of the TRB variable region was done with the immunoSEQ hsTCRB v3.0 assay at survey level resolution. TCRdb stores this immuneACCESS table with in-frame sequences only. Part of the clones is absent; in the studies checked, under half of the shortfall reflects unresolved V genes, and no reason is known for the rest. The sample table contains 25,000 to 30,000 clones; only one count was recorded for roughly nine tenths of them. Jointly, the top ten make up less than 5% of the sample. The specimen was unsorted PBMCs, collected 3.1 years after starting antiretroviral therapy. The receptors stem from a man younger than 35 with HIV.

The chain employs TRBV6-6 and TRBJ1-5; 7 nucleotides agree with TRBD1. V was pared by 6 bases and J by 7 bases, with 9 bases of the junction left unmatched. The CDR3 covers 14 residues. Germline V gene data show CDR1 as MNHNY and CDR2 as SVGAGI (reference sequence). The CDR3 loop is CASSYGQGGQPQHF. CDR3 nucleotide sequence: TGTGCCAGCAGCTACGGGCAGGGGGGACAGCCCCAGCATTTT.

CDR3: CASSLSVNTEAFF. The CDR3 bases are TGTGCCAGCAGCTTATCAGTGAACACTGAAGCTTTCTTT. This sequence joins TRBV11-3 and TRBJ1-1; D remains unclear. This CDR3 is 13 amino acids long. Germline CDR1 reads SGHNT; CDR2 reads YENEEA. V was shortened by 2 bases and J by 0 bases, with 4 bases between the two germline ends.

The chain is built from TRBV5-6 and TRBJ2-7; D unclear. CDR1 is SGHDT, CDR2 YYEEEE, per germline. The CDR3 contains 15 residues. Deletions cut 4 bases from V and 3 bases from J, with 17 bases between. The CDR3: CASSPGWPRIYEQYF. As DNA, the CDR3 is TGTGCCAGCAGCCCCGGGTGGCCCCGGATCTACGAGCAGTACTTC.

The chain is built from TRBV7-9 and TRBJ1-1; tentatively, D is TRBD1 (5 bases). CDR3 length: 12 residues. V was shortened by 8 bases and J by 8 bases, with 15 bases between the two germline ends. CDR1 and CDR2 (germline): SEHNR, FQNEAQ (reference sequence). The CDR3 sequence: CASGGDRREAFF. In DNA form, the CDR3 reads TGTGCCAGCGGAGGAGACAGAAGAGAAGCTTTCTTT.

V gene TRBV18 combines with J gene TRBJ1-5; possibly TRBD1 for D (6 bases). This CDR3 has 15 residues. Trimming removed 0 bases from V and 6 bases from J, with 12 bases in between. Germline CDR1 and CDR2: KGHSH and LQKENI. This CDR3 is CASSPPGEGGQPQHF. CDR3 DNA sequence: TGTGCCAGCTCACCACCGGGTGAAGGGGGTCAGCCCCAGCATTTT. The full variable domain, rest sourced from reference TRBV18 and TRBJ1-5, is NAGVMQNPRHLVRRRGQEARLRCSPMKGHSHVYWYRQLPEEGLKFMVYLQKENIIDESGMPKERFSAEFPKEGPSILRIQQVVRGDSAAYFCASSPPGEGGQPQHFGDGTRLSIL.

The V gene is TRBV9, the J gene TRBJ2-7; D gene uncertain. CDR3 length: 19 residues. Trimming left V 6 bases short and J 3 bases short, with 31 bases between. CDR1 is SGDLS, CDR2 YYNGEE, per germline. The CDR3 reads CASTPWYRTPETLDYEQYF. The CDR3 bases are TGTGCCAGCACCCCGTGGTATCGAACACCGGAGACCCTCGACTACGAGCAGTACTTC.

The J gene is TRBJ2-5, the V gene TRBV30; TRBD2 matches 7 bases. The CDR3 has 15 residues. J lost 7 bases, V lost 0 bases, and 11 bases had no gene match. Germline values: CDR1 GTSNPN, CDR2 SVGIG (reference sequence). CDR3 DNA: TGTGCCTGGAGTGTTTTCGGGAGGCCCGTCGGGACCCAGTACTTC. As protein: CAWSVFGRPVGTQYF.

This chain uses TRBV7-9 with TRBJ1-2; TRBD1 might be the D (5 bases). This CDR3 is built from 14 residues. The germline V gene has CDR1 SEHNR and CDR2 FQNEAQ (reference sequence). The V end was cut by 9 bases, the J end by 2 bases, with 16 bases between. The CDR3 sequence: CASFGGSSNYGYTF. CDR3 DNA: TGTGCCAGTTTCGGGGGTTCTTCAAACTATGGCTACACCTTC.

The chain combines TRBV7-6 with TRBJ2-3; D is unclear. Germline V gene sequence: CDR1 SGHVS, CDR2 FNYEAQ. Deletions cut 3 bases from V and 2 bases from J, with 12 bases between. This CDR3 comprises 15 residues. DNA of the CDR3: TGTGCCAGCAGCTTGAGTCGGGTAGACACAGATACGCAGTATTTT. Protein: CASSLSRVDTDTQYF.

V usage is TRBV14 and J usage is TRBJ2-1; D unresolved. CDR1 is SGHDN and CDR2 is FVKESK in the germline V gene. With 4 bases removed from V and 2 bases from J, the gap between germline ends came to 9 bases. This CDR3 spans 14 amino acids. The CDR3 here is CASSLEPAYNEQFF. The DNA for the CDR3 is TGTGCCAGCAGCCTCGAACCCGCCTACAATGAGCAGTTCTTC.

The V gene is TRBV6-5, the J gene TRBJ2-7; D uncertain. Trimming cost V 8 bases and J 7 bases, with 18 bases left between them. Germline V gene sequence: CDR1 MNHEY, CDR2 SVGAGI. The CDR3 has 13 residues. CDR3 loop: CASFGREPWEQYF. Here the CDR3 DNA reads TGTGCCAGCTTTGGCCGAGAACCCTGGGAGCAGTACTTC.

The chain recombines TRBV6-5 with TRBJ2-5; 7 nucleotides align to TRBD2. The J segment lost 4 bases and the V segment lost 5 bases, leaving 7 bases of the junction unmatched. This CDR3 contains 14 residues. CDR1 is MNHEY and CDR2 is SVGAGI in the germline V gene. CDR3 protein: CASSRSPGGETQYF. CDR3 DNA: TGTGCCAGCAGTCGGTCTCCGGGAGGAGAGACCCAGTACTTC.

This chain uses TRBV19 with TRBJ1-2, with D possibly TRBD1 on 5 matching bases. This CDR3 is 16 amino acids long. Trimming removed 6 bases at V and 0 bases at J, with 17 bases between. Germline lookup yields CDR1 LNHDA and CDR2 SQIVND (reference sequence). The CDR3 region has the DNA TGTGCCAGTAGCCCGCGGGGGGAAAGAGCTAACTATGGCTACACCTTC. Its protein product is CASSPRGERANYGYTF.

The chain joins TRBV13 to TRBJ2-1; either TRBD1 or TRBD2 may fit D (5 bases each). CDR1 PRHDT and CDR2 FYEKMQ come from the germline V gene (reference sequence). The CDR3 spans 14 residues. With 3 bases removed from V and 11 bases from J, the gap between germline ends came to 17 bases. Written as DNA, the CDR3 is TGTGCCAGCAGCTTCCTGGGTGTGGGACCCAAGCAGTTCTTC. The encoded protein is CASSFLGVGPKQFF. The full variable domain, rest sourced from reference TRBV13 and TRBJ2-1, is AAGVIQSPRHLIKEKRETATLKCYPIPRHDTVYWYQQGPGQDPQFLISFYEKMQSDKGSIPDRFSAQQFSDYHSELNMSSLELGDSALYFCASSFLGVGPKQFFGPGTRLTVL.

The genes are TRBV7-2 and TRBJ2-7; 7 nucleotides line up with TRBD2. J gave up 6 bases and V 7 bases, and 3 bases lay outside the gene matches. Germline-derived CDR1 and CDR2 are SGHTA and FQGNSA. The CDR3 has 11 residues. CDR3 loop: CASNREAEQYF. Here the CDR3 DNA reads TGTGCCAGCAACCGGGAGGCCGAGCAGTACTTC.